This is a list of T cell receptor beta chains from one sample in a study of blood T cell repertoires in COVID-19. The method was immunoSEQ multiplex PCR; TCRdb's version includes in-frame clones alone and lacks a portion of them. This sample has over 250,000 clones, with under 90% found just once. The source material was peripheral blood. These TCRs come from a woman aged 45-59 years who had recovered from COVID-19. CDR3s include the opening cysteine and the closing phenylalanine or tryptophan. Each record gives: J gene, V gene, D gene, CDR3 length, clone size, CDR3 protein, CDR3 DNA. The D gene is left open where the match is weak. Clone size is shown for a subset of rows, as once, few, many or a class of expanded clone.

J: TRBJ1-2; V: TRBV5-1; D: -; length: 18; size: -; CDR3: CASSSPHEGQGLLGGYTF; DNA: TGCGCCAGCAGCTCCCCTCATGAAGGGCAGGGGCTTCTCGGTGGCTACACCTTC
J: TRBJ2-3; V: TRBV5-5; D: -; length: 15; size: -; CDR3: CASSLASTYTDTQYF; DNA: TGTGCCAGCAGCTTGGCTAGTACCTACACAGATACGCAGTATTTT
J: TRBJ2-5; V: TRBV29-1; D: TRBD1; length: 14; size: -; CDR3: CSVLPGQGQETQYF; DNA: TGCAGCGTTCTACCGGGACAGGGACAAGAGACCCAGTACTTC
J: TRBJ2-7; V: TRBV7-2; D: TRBD2; length: 14; size: -; CDR3: CASSPTSGRNEQYF; DNA: TGTGCCAGCAGCCCCACTAGCGGGAGAAACGAGCAGTACTTC
J: TRBJ2-7; V: TRBV2; D: -; length: 14; size: -; CDR3: CATALSGGRWEQYF; DNA: TGTGCCACCGCTCTCAGTGGGGGCCGTTGGGAGCAGTACTTC
J: TRBJ1-6; V: TRBV28; D: TRBD1; length: 16; size: many; CDR3: CASSLDRASYNSPLHF; DNA: TGTGCCAGCAGTCTCGACAGGGCGTCCTATAATTCACCCCTCCACTTT
J: TRBJ2-1; V: TRBV29-1; D: -; length: 15; size: -; CDR3: CSVDGGAYLYNEQFF; DNA: TGCAGCGTTGATGGGGGGGCATATCTATACAATGAGCAGTTCTTC
J: TRBJ2-3; V: TRBV7-2; D: TRBD1; length: 15; size: -; CDR3: CASSLGQGFGDTQYF; DNA: TGTGCCAGCAGCTTGGGACAGGGATTCGGAGATACGCAGTATTTT
J: TRBJ2-4; V: TRBV5-5; D: -; length: 14; size: -; CDR3: CASSLEGPENIQYF; DNA: TGTGCCAGCAGCTTGGAGGGGCCCGAGAACATTCAGTACTTC
J: TRBJ2-7; V: TRBV6-6; D: TRBD2; length: 12; size: -; CDR3: CASSPGGDWQYF; DNA: TGTGCCAGCAGCCCCGGGGGGGATTGGCAGTACTTC
J: TRBJ1-6; V: TRBV18; D: -; length: 17; size: -; CDR3: CASSPSGGGAENSPLHF; DNA: TGTGCCAGCTCACCGTCCGGGGGAGGTGCCGAAAATTCACCCCTCCACTTT
J: TRBJ2-3; V: TRBV4-3; D: -; length: 15; size: -; CDR3: CASSHLATSTDTQYF; DNA: TGCGCCAGCAGCCATCTAGCGACCAGCACAGATACGCAGTATTTT
J: TRBJ1-1; V: TRBV7-9; D: TRBD1; length: 17; size: -; CDR3: CASSSDSGTEVSIEAFF; DNA: TGTGCCAGCAGCTCCGATTCCGGGACAGAGGTATCGATTGAAGCTTTCTTT
J: TRBJ2-2; V: TRBV9; D: -; length: 13; size: -; CDR3: CASNGGNTGELFF; DNA: TGTGCCAGCAACGGGGGGAACACCGGGGAGCTGTTTTTT
J: TRBJ1-3; V: TRBV2; D: TRBD1; length: 16; size: -; CDR3: CASSERTGSSGNTIYF; DNA: TGTGCCAGCAGTGAGCGGACAGGGAGCTCTGGAAACACCATATATTTT
J: TRBJ2-1; V: TRBV7-2; D: -; length: 14; size: -; CDR3: CASSPPPMANEQFF; DNA: TGTGCCAGCAGCCCGCCCCCGATGGCCAATGAGCAGTTCTTC
J: TRBJ2-7; V: TRBV18; D: -; length: 14; size: few; CDR3: CASSLNRAAYEQYF; DNA: TGTGCCAGCTCACTGAACCGAGCGGCCTACGAGCAGTACTTC
J: TRBJ1-1; V: TRBV18; D: TRBD1; length: 16; size: once; CDR3: CASSPMGQGMNTEAFF; DNA: TGTGCCAGCTCACCCATGGGACAGGGGATGAACACTGAAGCTTTCTTT
J: TRBJ1-2; V: TRBV4-3; D: TRBD1; length: 15; size: -; CDR3: CASSQVDREYYGYTF; DNA: TGCGCCAGCAGCCAAGTGGACAGGGAATACTATGGCTACACCTTC
J: TRBJ2-3; V: TRBV4-3; D: TRBD2; length: 15; size: once; CDR3: CASRWTSGSPDTQYF; DNA: TGCGCCAGCAGGTGGACTAGCGGGAGCCCAGATACGCAGTATTTT
J: TRBJ2-1; V: TRBV2; D: TRBD2; length: 12; size: -; CDR3: CASSWTSREQFF; DNA: TGTGCCAGCAGCTGGACTAGTCGTGAGCAGTTCTTC
J: TRBJ2-7; V: TRBV25-1; D: -; length: 13; size: -; CDR3: CASSEQGPGEQYF; DNA: TGTGCCAGCAGTGAACAGGGGCCCGGGGAGCAGTACTTC
J: TRBJ1-1; V: TRBV28; D: -; length: 12; size: once; CDR3: CASRLMNTEAFF; DNA: TGTGCCAGCAGACTCATGAACACTGAAGCTTTCTTT
J: TRBJ1-1; V: TRBV27; D: -; length: 11; size: -; CDR3: CASGLNTEAFF; DNA: TGTGCCAGCGGCTTAAACACTGAAGCTTTCTTT
J: TRBJ1-2; V: TRBV30; D: TRBD1; length: 20; size: -; CDR3: CAWRGDPRGRGTGPNYGYTF; DNA: TGTGCCTGGAGGGGGGACCCAAGAGGTAGAGGGACAGGGCCGAACTATGGCTACACCTTC
J: TRBJ1-5; V: TRBV18; D: -; length: 17; size: -; CDR3: CASSRDTGSISNQPQHF; DNA: TGTGCCAGCTCACGGGACACAGGGTCGATTAGCAATCAGCCCCAGCATTTT
J: TRBJ2-2; V: TRBV28; D: TRBD1; length: 18; size: once; CDR3: CASSLFVRGQGATGELFF; DNA: TGTGCCAGCAGTTTATTCGTGCGGGGACAGGGGGCCACCGGGGAGCTGTTTTTT
J: TRBJ2-7; V: TRBV14; D: TRBD1; length: 14; size: -; CDR3: CASSLTGETYEQYF; DNA: TGTGCCAGCAGCCTGACAGGGGAGACCTACGAGCAGTACTTC
J: TRBJ1-4; V: TRBV24-1; D: -; length: 14; size: -; CDR3: CATSDSSDGEKLFF; DNA: TGTGCCACCAGTGATTCGTCAGATGGCGAAAAACTGTTTTTT
J: TRBJ1-6; V: TRBV2; D: -; length: 16; size: -; CDR3: CASRVIQGLGNSPLHF; DNA: TGTGCCAGCAGGGTTATCCAGGGTTTGGGTAATTCACCCCTCCACTTT
J: TRBJ1-2; V: TRBV19; D: TRBD1; length: 14; size: -; CDR3: CASSISGGGYGYTF; DNA: TGTGCCAGTAGTATTTCAGGGGGTGGCTATGGCTACACCTTC
J: TRBJ1-2; V: TRBV27; D: -; length: 14; size: -; CDR3: CASSLSGGFSGYTF; DNA: TGTGCCAGCAGTTTGTCCGGGGGTTTTAGTGGCTACACCTTC
J: TRBJ1-1; V: TRBV28; D: -; length: 11; size: -; CDR3: CASTRGTEAFF; DNA: TGTGCCAGCACCCGGGGGACTGAAGCTTTCTTT
J: TRBJ2-7; V: TRBV28; D: -; length: 15; size: -; CDR3: CASSLSGALSYEQYF; DNA: TGTGCCAGCAGTTTGTCAGGGGCTCTATCCTACGAGCAGTACTTC
J: TRBJ1-3; V: TRBV4-3; D: -; length: 16; size: -; CDR3: CASSLSSGGPGNTIYF; DNA: TGCGCCAGCAGCCTGTCGTCCGGGGGGCCTGGAAACACCATATATTTT
J: TRBJ2-7; V: TRBV21-1; D: -; length: 13; size: -; CDR3: CASSAQEPLEQYF; DNA: TGTGCCAGCAGCGCCCAAGAGCCTTTAGAGCAGTACTTC
J: TRBJ2-3; V: TRBV28; D: -; length: 12; size: once; CDR3: CASGTVRGTQYF; DNA: TGTGCCAGCGGGACTGTCCGGGGTACGCAGTATTTT
J: TRBJ1-1; V: TRBV5-6; D: -; length: 14; size: -; CDR3: CASSFGSGGTEAFF; DNA: TGTGCCAGCAGCTTTGGATCGGGGGGTACTGAAGCTTTCTTT
J: TRBJ1-2; V: TRBV4-3; D: TRBD1; length: 14; size: -; CDR3: CASSQVDRAGGYTF; DNA: TGCGCCAGCAGCCAAGTGGACAGGGCTGGTGGCTACACCTTC
J: TRBJ2-1; V: TRBV7-2; D: TRBD2; length: 17; size: -; CDR3: CASSPNRLAGSYNEQFF; DNA: TGTGCCAGCAGCCCGAACCGACTAGCGGGATCCTACAATGAGCAGTTCTTC
J: TRBJ1-4; V: TRBV29-1; D: TRBD1; length: 15; size: -; CDR3: CSATGAFDSSEKLFF; DNA: TGCAGCGCGACAGGGGCCTTCGACAGTTCTGAAAAACTGTTTTTT